This T cell receptor beta chain is drawn from a study of OX40 agonist ivuxolimab in advanced cancers. Only in-frame clones appear in the TCRdb table, and some are missing; sequencing was by immunoSEQ multiplex PCR. Seen here are tens of thousands of clones, about 85% observed once, and the top ten hold roughly 2%. This clone has a single count. The starting material was CD4+ or CD8+ T cells sorted from blood, obtained in a trial of the OX40 agonist ivuxolimab. The receptor's source is an adult with an advanced solid tumor such as melanoma, head and neck, liver or kidney cancer.

The CDR3 loop reads CASSPIGEGNQPQHF. CDR3 DNA: TGTGCCAGCAGCCCCATAGGTGAAGGCAATCAGCCCCAGCATTTT. The chain has TRBV9 and TRBJ1-5; D remains unclear. Germline CDR1 is SGDLS and CDR2 is YYNGEE. CDR3 length: 15 residues. Trimming shortened V by 4 bases and J by 2 bases, and 13 bases separated the two germline ends.